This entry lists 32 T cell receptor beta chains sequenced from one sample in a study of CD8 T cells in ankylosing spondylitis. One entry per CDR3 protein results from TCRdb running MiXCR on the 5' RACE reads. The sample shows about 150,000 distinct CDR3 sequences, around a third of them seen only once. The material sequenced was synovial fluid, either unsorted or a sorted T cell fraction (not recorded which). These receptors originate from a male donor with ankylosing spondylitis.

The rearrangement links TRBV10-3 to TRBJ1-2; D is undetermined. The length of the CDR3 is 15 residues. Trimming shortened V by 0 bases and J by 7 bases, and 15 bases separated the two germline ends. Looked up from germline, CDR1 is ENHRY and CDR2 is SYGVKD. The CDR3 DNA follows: TGTGCCATCAGTGAGTCGACTTTCCTCTCGGTTGGCTACACCTTC. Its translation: CAISESTFLSVGYTF.

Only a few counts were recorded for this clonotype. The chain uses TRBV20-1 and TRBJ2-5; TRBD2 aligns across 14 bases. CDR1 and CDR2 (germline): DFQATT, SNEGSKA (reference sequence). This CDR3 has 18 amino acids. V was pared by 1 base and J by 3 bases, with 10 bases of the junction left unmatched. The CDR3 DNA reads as TGCAGTGCTAGAGCCCCGTGGGGACTAGCGGGAGAGAAAGAGACCCAGTACTTC. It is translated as CSARAPWGLAGEKETQYF.

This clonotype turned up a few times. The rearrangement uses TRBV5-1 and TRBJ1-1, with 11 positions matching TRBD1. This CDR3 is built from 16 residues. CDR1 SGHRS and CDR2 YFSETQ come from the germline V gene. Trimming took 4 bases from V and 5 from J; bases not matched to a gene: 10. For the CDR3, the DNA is TGCGCCAGCAGCCTGTGGGGGACAGGGGGGGGAACTGAAGCTTTCTTT. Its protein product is CASSLWGTGGGTEAFF.

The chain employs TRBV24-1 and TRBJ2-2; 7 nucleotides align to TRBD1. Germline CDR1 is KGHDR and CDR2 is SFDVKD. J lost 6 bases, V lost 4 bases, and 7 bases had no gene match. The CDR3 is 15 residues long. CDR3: CATSDTTGVAGELFF. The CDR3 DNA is TGTGCCACCAGTGACACTACAGGGGTTGCCGGGGAGCTGTTTTTT.

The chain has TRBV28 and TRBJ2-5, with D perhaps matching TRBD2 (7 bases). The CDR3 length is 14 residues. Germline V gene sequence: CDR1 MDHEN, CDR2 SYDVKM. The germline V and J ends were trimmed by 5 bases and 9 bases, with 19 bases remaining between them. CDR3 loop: CASSRDKRTRAQYF. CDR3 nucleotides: TGTGCCAGCAGTCGGGACAAACGGACTAGGGCCCAGTACTTC. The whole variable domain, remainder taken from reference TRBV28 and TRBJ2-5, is DVKVTQSSRYLVKRTGEKVFLECVQDMDHENMFWYRQDPGLGLRLIYFSYDVKMKEKGDIPEGYSVSREKKERFSLILESASTNQTSMYLCASSRDKRTRAQYFGPGTRLLVL.

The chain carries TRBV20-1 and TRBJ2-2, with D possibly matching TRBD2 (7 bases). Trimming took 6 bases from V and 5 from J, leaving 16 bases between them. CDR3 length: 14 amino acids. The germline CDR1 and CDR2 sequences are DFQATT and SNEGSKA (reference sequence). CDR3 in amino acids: CSAPARGGTGELFF. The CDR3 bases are TGCAGTGCGCCCGCCAGGGGAGGGACCGGGGAGCTGTTTTTT.

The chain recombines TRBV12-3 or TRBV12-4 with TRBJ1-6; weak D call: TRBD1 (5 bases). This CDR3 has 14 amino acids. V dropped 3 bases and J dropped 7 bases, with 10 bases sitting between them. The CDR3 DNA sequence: TGTGCCAGCAGTTTCGGGACGTTGAATTCACCCCTCCACTTT. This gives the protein CASSFGTLNSPLHF.

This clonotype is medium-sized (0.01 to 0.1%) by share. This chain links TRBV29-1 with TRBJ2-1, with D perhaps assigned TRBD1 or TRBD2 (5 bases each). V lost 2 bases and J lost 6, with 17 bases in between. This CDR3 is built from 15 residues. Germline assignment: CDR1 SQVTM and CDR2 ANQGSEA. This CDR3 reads CSVELRGRRGNEQFF. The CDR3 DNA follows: TGCAGCGTTGAATTGAGGGGAAGAAGGGGCAATGAGCAGTTCTTC.

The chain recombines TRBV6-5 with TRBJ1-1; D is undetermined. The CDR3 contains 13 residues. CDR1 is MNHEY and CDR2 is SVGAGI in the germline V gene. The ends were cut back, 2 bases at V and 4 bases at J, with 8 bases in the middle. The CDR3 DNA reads TGTGCCAGCAGTTACGGGGAGGGCACTGAAGCTTTCTTT. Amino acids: CASSYGEGTEAFF.

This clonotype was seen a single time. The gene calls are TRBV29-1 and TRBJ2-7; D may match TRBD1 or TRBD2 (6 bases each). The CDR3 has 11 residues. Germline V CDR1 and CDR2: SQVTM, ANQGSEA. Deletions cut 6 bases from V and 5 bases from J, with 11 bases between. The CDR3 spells CSVVGGDEQYF. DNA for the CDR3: TGCAGCGTCGTGGGGGGCGACGAGCAGTACTTC.

This chain's CDR3 is CASSQAPGAGDTQYF. CDR3 DNA: TGCGCCAGCAGCCAAGCACCGGGAGCAGGAGATACGCAGTATTTT. The rearrangement links TRBV4-3 to TRBJ2-3, with D possibly TRBD2 on 6 matching bases. Deletions cut 1 base from V and 5 bases from J, with 13 bases between. The germline V gene has CDR1 LGHNA and CDR2 YSLEER. This CDR3 has 15 amino acids.

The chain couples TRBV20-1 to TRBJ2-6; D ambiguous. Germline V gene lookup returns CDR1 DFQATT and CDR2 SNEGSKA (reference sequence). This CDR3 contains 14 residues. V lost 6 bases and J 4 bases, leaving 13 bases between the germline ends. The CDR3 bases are TGCAGTGCCTCCCGTACCGCAGGGGCCAACGTCCTGACTTTC. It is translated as CSASRTAGANVLTF.

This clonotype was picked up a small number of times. The CDR3 reads CASSQSWTSFGTQYF. The CDR3 DNA reads TGTGCCAGCAGCCAGAGCTGGACTAGCTTTGGGACCCAGTACTTC. The J gene is TRBJ2-5, the V gene TRBV14; the match to TRBD2 covers 8 bases. V trimming: 3 bases; J trimming: 7 bases; junction bases outside the gene matches: 10. CDR3 length equals 15 residues. Germline CDR1 is SGHDN and CDR2 is FVKESK.

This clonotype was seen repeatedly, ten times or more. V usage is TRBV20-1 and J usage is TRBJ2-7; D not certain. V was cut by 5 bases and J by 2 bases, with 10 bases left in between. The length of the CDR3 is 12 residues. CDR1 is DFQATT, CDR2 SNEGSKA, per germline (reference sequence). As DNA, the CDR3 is TGCAGTGCTGGAGTAAGAACCTACGAGCAGTACTTC. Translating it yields CSAGVRTYEQYF.

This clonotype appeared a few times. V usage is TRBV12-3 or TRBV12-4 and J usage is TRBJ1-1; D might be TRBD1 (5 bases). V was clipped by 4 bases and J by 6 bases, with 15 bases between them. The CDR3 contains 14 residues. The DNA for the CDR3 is TGTGCCAGCAGTTCTCGCTCGCAGGGCGCTGAAGCTTTCTTT. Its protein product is CASSSRSQGAEAFF.

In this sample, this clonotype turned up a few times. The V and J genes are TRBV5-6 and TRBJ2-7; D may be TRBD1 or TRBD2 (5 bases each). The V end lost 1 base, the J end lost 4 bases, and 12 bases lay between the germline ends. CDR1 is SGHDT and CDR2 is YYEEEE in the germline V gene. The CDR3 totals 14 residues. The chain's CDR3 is CASSLSGRIYEQYF. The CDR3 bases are TGTGCCAGCAGCTTGTCGGGACGGATATACGAGCAGTACTTC.

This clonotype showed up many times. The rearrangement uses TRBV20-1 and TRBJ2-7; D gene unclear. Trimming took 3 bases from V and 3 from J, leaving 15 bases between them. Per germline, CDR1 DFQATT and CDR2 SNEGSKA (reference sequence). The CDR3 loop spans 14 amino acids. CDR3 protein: CSASRAAPNYEQYF. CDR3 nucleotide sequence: TGCAGTGCTAGTCGTGCGGCTCCAAACTACGAGCAGTACTTC.

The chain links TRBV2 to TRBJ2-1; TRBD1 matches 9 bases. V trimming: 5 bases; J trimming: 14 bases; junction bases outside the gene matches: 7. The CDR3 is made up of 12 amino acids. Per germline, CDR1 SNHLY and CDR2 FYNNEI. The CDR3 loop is CASSPTDRGEFF. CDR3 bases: TGTGCCAGCAGTCCGACGGACAGGGGAGAGTTCTTC.

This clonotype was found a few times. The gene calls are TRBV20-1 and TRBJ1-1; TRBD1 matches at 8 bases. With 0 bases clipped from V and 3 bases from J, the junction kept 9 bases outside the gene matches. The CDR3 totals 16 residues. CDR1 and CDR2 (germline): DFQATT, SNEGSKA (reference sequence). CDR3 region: CSARDPGQGWDTEAFF. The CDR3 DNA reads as TGCAGTGCTAGAGACCCCGGACAGGGCTGGGACACTGAAGCTTTCTTT.

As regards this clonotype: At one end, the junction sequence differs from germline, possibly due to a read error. The CDR3 reads CAISLEGVEETQYF. CDR3 in DNA: TGCGCCATCAGCTTGGAGGGGGTGGAAGAGACCCAGTACTTC. V gene TRBV5-1 combines with J gene TRBJ2-5, with D possibly called TRBD1 or TRBD2 (6 bases each). The CDR3 length is 14 residues. In germline, CDR1 is SGHRS, CDR2 YFSETQ.

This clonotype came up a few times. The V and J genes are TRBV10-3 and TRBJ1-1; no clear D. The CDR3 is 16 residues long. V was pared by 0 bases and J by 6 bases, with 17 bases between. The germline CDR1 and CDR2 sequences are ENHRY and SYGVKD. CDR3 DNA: TGTGCCATCAGTGAGTCCGCTTCAGCCGCGGTGTCTGAAGCTTTCTTT. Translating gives CAISESASAAVSEAFF.

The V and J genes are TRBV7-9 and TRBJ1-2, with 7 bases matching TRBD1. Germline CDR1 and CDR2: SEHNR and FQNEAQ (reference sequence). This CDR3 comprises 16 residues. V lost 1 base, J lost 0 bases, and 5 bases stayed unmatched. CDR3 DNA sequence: TGTGCCAGCAGCTTAGGGGGACAGACCTCTAACTATGGCTACACCTTC. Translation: CASSLGGQTSNYGYTF.

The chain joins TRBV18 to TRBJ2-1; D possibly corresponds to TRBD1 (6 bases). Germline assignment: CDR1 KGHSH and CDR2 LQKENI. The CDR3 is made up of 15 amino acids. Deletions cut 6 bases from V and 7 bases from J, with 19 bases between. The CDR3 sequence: CASSIGQTLSNEQFF. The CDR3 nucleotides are TGTGCCAGCTCCATAGGACAGACCCTTAGTAATGAGCAGTTCTTC.

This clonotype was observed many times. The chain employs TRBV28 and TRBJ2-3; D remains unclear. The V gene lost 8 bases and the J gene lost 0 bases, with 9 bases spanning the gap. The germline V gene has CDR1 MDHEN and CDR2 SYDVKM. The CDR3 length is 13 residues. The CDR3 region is CASLPPSTDTQYF. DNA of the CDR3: TGTGCCAGCTTACCACCTAGCACAGATACGCAGTATTTT.

Here the CDR3 reads CASSQGREWERAEAFF. CDR3 coding DNA: TGCGCCAGCAGCCAAGGCCGGGAGTGGGAGAGGGCTGAAGCTTTCTTT. The J gene is TRBJ1-1, the V gene TRBV4-3; D unresolved. The CDR3 totals 16 residues. V dropped 1 base and J dropped 6 bases, with 18 bases sitting between them. Germline CDR1 reads LGHNA; CDR2 reads YSLEER.

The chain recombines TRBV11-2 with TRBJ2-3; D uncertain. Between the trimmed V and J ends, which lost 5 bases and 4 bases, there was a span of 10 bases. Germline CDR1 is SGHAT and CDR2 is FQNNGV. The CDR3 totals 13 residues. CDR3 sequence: CASSRAGPDTQYF. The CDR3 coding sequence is TGTGCCAGCAGCCGAGCCGGGCCAGATACGCAGTATTTT.

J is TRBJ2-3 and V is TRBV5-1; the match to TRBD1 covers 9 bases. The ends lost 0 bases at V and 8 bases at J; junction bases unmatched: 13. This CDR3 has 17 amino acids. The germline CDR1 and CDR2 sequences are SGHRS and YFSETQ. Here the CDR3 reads CASSLGDGTGKQGTQYF. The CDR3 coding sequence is TGCGCCAGCAGCTTGGGGGACGGGACAGGGAAGCAAGGTACGCAGTATTTT.

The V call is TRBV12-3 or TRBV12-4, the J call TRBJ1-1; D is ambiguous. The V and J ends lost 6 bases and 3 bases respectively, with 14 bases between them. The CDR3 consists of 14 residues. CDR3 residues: CASSKSVRYTEAFF. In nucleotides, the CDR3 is TGTGCCAGCAGCAAGTCAGTGAGGTACACTGAAGCTTTCTTT.

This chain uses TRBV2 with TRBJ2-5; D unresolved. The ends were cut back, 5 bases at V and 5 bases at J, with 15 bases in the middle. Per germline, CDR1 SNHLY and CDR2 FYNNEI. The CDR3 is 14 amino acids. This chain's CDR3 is CASSTTTQMETQYF. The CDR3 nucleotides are TGTGCCAGCAGTACGACGACCCAGATGGAGACCCAGTACTTC.

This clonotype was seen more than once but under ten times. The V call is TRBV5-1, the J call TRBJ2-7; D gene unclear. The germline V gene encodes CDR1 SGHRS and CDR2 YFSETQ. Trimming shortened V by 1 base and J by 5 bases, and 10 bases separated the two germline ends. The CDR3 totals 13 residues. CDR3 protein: CASSLSAENEQYF. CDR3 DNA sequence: TGCGCCAGCAGCTTGAGCGCAGAGAACGAGCAGTACTTC.

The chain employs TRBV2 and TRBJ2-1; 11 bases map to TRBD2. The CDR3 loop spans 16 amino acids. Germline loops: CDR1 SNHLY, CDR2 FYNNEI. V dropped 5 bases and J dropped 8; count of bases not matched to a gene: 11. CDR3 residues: CASSKGTSGPLHEQFF. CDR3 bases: TGTGCCAGCAGTAAGGGGACTAGCGGACCTCTCCATGAGCAGTTCTTC.

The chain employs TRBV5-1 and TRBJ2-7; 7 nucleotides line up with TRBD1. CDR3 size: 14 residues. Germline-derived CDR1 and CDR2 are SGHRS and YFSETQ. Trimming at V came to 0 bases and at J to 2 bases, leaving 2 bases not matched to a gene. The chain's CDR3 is CASSLEGAPYEQYF. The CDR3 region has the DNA TGCGCCAGCAGCTTGGAGGGGGCTCCCTACGAGCAGTACTTC.